A selection of T cell receptor beta chains follows, all from one sample in a study of blood T cell repertoires in COVID-19. Sequenced by immunoSEQ multiplex PCR; TCRdb stores in-frame clones only, minus some. This table holds around 15,000 clones, over 70% found once. The specimen was peripheral blood. The receptors come from a man between 60 and 75 years old with acute or convalescent COVID-19. The CDR3 runs from the conserved cysteine through the conserved F or W. The D gene is left open where the match is weak. Size tells how often a clone was seen (once, few, many) or the class of an expanded clone, and some rows leave it out.

d_call j_call clone_size v_call cdr3_nt cdr3_aa
TRBD1 TRBJ2-5 - TRBV5-8 TGTGCCAGCAGCCTGGGACAGAACCAAGAGACCCAGTACTTC CASSLGQNQETQYF
- TRBJ2-2 - TRBV6-2/TRBV6-3 TGTGCCAGCACCCCTCTGGGAGGCAAGAACACCGGGGAGCTGTTTTTT CASTPLGGKNTGELFF
TRBD1 TRBJ2-7 - TRBV6-2/TRBV6-3 TGTGCCAGCAGTTACCCTGGACAGGGAATTAGGTACGAGCAGTACTTC CASSYPGQGIRYEQYF
TRBD1 TRBJ2-2 - TRBV19 TGTGCCAGTATCCCCCCGCCAGGGACAGGGTCCACCGGGGAGCTGTTTTTT CASIPPPGTGSTGELFF
- TRBJ1-3 once TRBV5-1 TGCGCCAGCAGCTTGGGCGGCCCGAACTCTGGAAACACCATATATTTT CASSLGGPNSGNTIYF
- TRBJ2-1 - TRBV18 TGTGCCAGCTCACCACTCCGGTACAATGAGCAGTTCTTC CASSPLRYNEQFF
- TRBJ2-7 - TRBV30 TGTGCCTGGAGACAAAGAACCTACGAGCAGTACTTC CAWRQRTYEQYF
TRBD1 TRBJ2-1 - TRBV19 TGTGCCAGTAGTATAGATGCATCTTCAGGGGGTCCGTTCTTC CASSIDASSGGPFF
TRBD1 TRBJ1-1 - TRBV7-8 TGTGCCAGCAGCAGGAACAGGGGGCTAAACACTGAAGCTTTCTTT CASSRNRGLNTEAFF
TRBD1 TRBJ1-5 - TRBV19 TGTGCCAGTAGTTTACGCAGGGGGCAACCCGGGCTAAGCAATCAGCCCCAGCATTTT CASSLRRGQPGLSNQPQHF
- TRBJ1-2 - TRBV6-5 TGTGCCAGCAGTTACTCCTCCGGTTTCTATGGCTACACCTTC CASSYSSGFYGYTF
- TRBJ2-7 - TRBV18 TGTGCCAGCTCATCGCTGGGGCAGCAAGAGCAGGAGCAGTACTTC CASSSLGQQEQEQYF
- TRBJ1-5 - TRBV6-4 TGTGCAGGGAGTAGCAATCAGCCCCAGCATTTT CAGSSNQPQHF
- TRBJ1-2 - TRBV30 TGTGCCTGGAGTGGGACAGACTGTGGCTACACCTTC CAWSGTDCGYTF
- TRBJ2-3 - TRBV12-3/TRBV12-4 TGTGCCAGCCGACTAGGATCAGATACGCAGTATTTT CASRLGSDTQYF
TRBD1 TRBJ2-1 - TRBV6-2/TRBV6-3 TGTGCCAGCAGCGACAGGGGGAGCTCCTACAATGAGCAGTTCTTC CASSDRGSSYNEQFF
- TRBJ1-1 - TRBV9 TGTGCCAGCAGCGATGGGGGCTACACTGAAGCTTTCTTT CASSDGGYTEAFF
TRBD1 TRBJ1-1 - TRBV15 TGTGCCACCAGCAGTTCAGGGGGGAGTGAAGCTTTCTTT CATSSSGGSEAFF
TRBD1 TRBJ1-5 few TRBV11-2 TGTGCCAGCAGCTTGGGACAGGTTGATCAGCCCCAGCATTTT CASSLGQVDQPQHF
- TRBJ1-1 - TRBV2 TGTGCCAGCAGTGAGGGCAGGGGATCGGTAGACACTGAAGCTTTCTTT CASSEGRGSVDTEAFF
TRBD1 TRBJ1-5 - TRBV19 TGTGCCAGTAGTGCGGGACAGGGGCCTCGCGATCAGCCCCAGCATTTT CASSAGQGPRDQPQHF
- TRBJ2-4 - TRBV11-2 TGTGCCAGCAGCCTACAAACCGGACAGAAAAACATTCAGTACTTC CASSLQTGQKNIQYF
- TRBJ1-4 - TRBV6-5 TGTGCCAGCAGCCGTTTTACAGGAGCTAATGAAAAACTGTTTTTT CASSRFTGANEKLFF
- TRBJ1-1 - TRBV2 TGTGCCAGCACTCAAGGGGAGGACACTGAAGCTTTCTTT CASTQGEDTEAFF
TRBD1 TRBJ1-2 few TRBV7-8 TGTGCCAGCAGCTTAGGAGGACAGGGGGTGTATGGCTACACCTTC CASSLGGQGVYGYTF
- TRBJ1-6 - TRBV2 TGTGCCAGTGACCATTCGGACTTACCCAATTCACCCCTCCACTTT CASDHSDLPNSPLHF
- TRBJ1-4 - TRBV4-3 TGCGCCAGCAGCCAAGTTTGGCAGGCTAATGAAAAACTGTTTTTT CASSQVWQANEKLFF
TRBD2 TRBJ2-5 once TRBV5-1 TGCGCCAGCAGCCTCGGGACTAGCGGGCGGGAGACCCAGTACTTC CASSLGTSGRETQYF
- TRBJ2-7 - TRBV2 TGTGCCAGCAGTGCCGGGAACGAGCAGTACTTC CASSAGNEQYF
- TRBJ2-7 - TRBV7-2 TGTGCCAGCAGCGTCCGACATGACTACGAGCAGTACTTC CASSVRHDYEQYF
- TRBJ1-1 - TRBV9 TGTGCCAGCAGCGTAGGATCTACACAGGAGGGGGCTTTCTTT CASSVGSTQEGAFF
- TRBJ2-7 - TRBV5-6 TGTGCCAGCAGCTTGGGACCCTTCGGAGGTATCTACGAGCAGTACTTC CASSLGPFGGIYEQYF
TRBD2 TRBJ2-3 few TRBV30 TGTGCCTGGGGACTAGCGGGAGCCGATACGCAGTATTTT CAWGLAGADTQYF
- TRBJ1-1 - TRBV19 TGTGCCAGTAGTAAGTTGGCCTCTGAAGCTTTCTTT CASSKLASEAFF
TRBD2 TRBJ2-1 few TRBV9 TGTGCCAGCAGCGTTTTAGCGGGGTCCTACAATGAGCAGTTCTTC CASSVLAGSYNEQFF
TRBD1 TRBJ2-2 - TRBV18 TGTGCCAGCTCAACAAAGGGACAGGGTTACACCGGGGAGCTGTTTTTT CASSTKGQGYTGELFF
TRBD2 TRBJ2-3 - TRBV7-8 TGTGCCAGCAGCAAGTCTAGCGGGGGGGCGGCAGATACGCAGTATTTT CASSKSSGGAADTQYF
TRBD2 TRBJ2-1 - TRBV9 TGTGCCAGCAGCCCCCGGACTAGCGGGGGGTACAATGAGCAGTTCTTC CASSPRTSGGYNEQFF
- TRBJ2-3 - TRBV5-4 TGTGCCAGCAGCTTGGCCCCAACCACAACAAGAGATACGCAGTATTTT CASSLAPTTTRDTQYF
- TRBJ1-1 few TRBV6-5 TGTGCCGCCAAGAGAGTGGTGAACACTGAAGCTTTCTTT CAAKRVVNTEAFF
TRBD2 TRBJ2-1 - TRBV2 TGTGCCAGCAGTGGTAGTTGGGGACTAGCGGGAGAAAGGGTCTTC CASSGSWGLAGERVF
TRBD1 TRBJ2-7 - TRBV19 TGTGCCAGTAGTCGTAAGGACAACAGGGGTTCCTACGAGCAGTACTTC CASSRKDNRGSYEQYF
TRBD1 TRBJ1-1 - TRBV18 TGTGCCAGCTCACCTACGACAGGGGCGAACACTGAAGCTTTCTTT CASSPTTGANTEAFF
TRBD1 TRBJ1-3 - TRBV19 TGTGCCAGTAGTGTCGACAGGGTTGGAAACACCATATATTTT CASSVDRVGNTIYF
- TRBJ2-7 - TRBV4-1 TGCGCCAGCAGCCCCGTTTTTGAGGAGGGGTTCTACGAGCAGTACTTC CASSPVFEEGFYEQYF
- TRBJ1-2 - TRBV18 TGTGCCAGCTCACCATCTCAAGGGGATGGCTACACCTTC CASSPSQGDGYTF
TRBD1 TRBJ2-7 - TRBV10-3 TGTGCCATCAGCCCTCGACAGGGGGATATCGAGCAGTACTTC CAISPRQGDIEQYF
- TRBJ2-1 - TRBV7-9 TGTGCCAGCAGCTCCCTTCAGGGGAGAGGGTACAATGAGCAGTTCTTC CASSSLQGRGYNEQFF
- TRBJ2-7 - TRBV18 TGTGCCAGCTCACCAGGCCGGACAGCCTACGAGCAGTACTTC CASSPGRTAYEQYF
TRBD1 TRBJ2-7 - TRBV7-9 TGTGCCAGCAGCTTACAGGGGGCCTACGAGCAGTACTTC CASSLQGAYEQYF
- TRBJ1-6 once TRBV3-1/TRBV3-2 TGTGCCAGCAGCCGAGAAACAGGGTCGGGTTCACCCCTCCACTTT CASSRETGSGSPLHF
TRBD1 TRBJ1-5 - TRBV6-5 TGTGCCAGCAGGAAAGGGGGCCGGCGGGATCAGCCCCAGCATTTT CASRKGGRRDQPQHF
- TRBJ1-1 - TRBV5-8 TGTGCCAGCAGCGTGACAGAAAGGGGAACTGAAGCTTTCTTT CASSVTERGTEAFF
TRBD1 TRBJ1-1 - TRBV5-1 TGCGCCAGCAGCTCTGGACAGGGAGGGAAGAACACTGAAGCTTTCTTT CASSSGQGGKNTEAFF
TRBD2 TRBJ2-1 - TRBV9 TGTGCCAGCAGCCTCCACTGGCGGGGGGGCAATGAGCAGTTCTTC CASSLHWRGGNEQFF
- TRBJ1-2 - TRBV25-1 TGTGCCAGCAGCGGGACAATTTATGGCTACACCTTC CASSGTIYGYTF
- TRBJ2-2 - TRBV11-2 TGTGCCAGCAGGGTACTAGCGAACACCGGGGAGCTGTTTTTT CASRVLANTGELFF
TRBD1 TRBJ1-5 medium-sized TRBV7-9 TGTGCCAGCAGCCCCCCCGGGGGACAGGGAAGCAATCAGCCCCAGCATTTT CASSPPGGQGSNQPQHF